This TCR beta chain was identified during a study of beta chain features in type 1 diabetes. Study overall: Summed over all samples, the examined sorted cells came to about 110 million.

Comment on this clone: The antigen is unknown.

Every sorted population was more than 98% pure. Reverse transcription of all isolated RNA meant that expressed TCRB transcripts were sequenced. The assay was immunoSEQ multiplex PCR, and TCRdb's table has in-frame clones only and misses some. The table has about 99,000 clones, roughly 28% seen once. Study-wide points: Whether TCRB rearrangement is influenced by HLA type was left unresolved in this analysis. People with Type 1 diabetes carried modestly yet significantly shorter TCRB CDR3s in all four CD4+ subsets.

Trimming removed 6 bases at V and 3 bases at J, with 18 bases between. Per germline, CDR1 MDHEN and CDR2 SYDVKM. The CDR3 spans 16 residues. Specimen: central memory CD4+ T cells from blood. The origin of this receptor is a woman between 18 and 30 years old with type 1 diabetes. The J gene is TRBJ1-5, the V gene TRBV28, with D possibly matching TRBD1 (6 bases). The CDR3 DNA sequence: TGTGCCAGCAGGACCATACAGGGCCCACTCAATCAGCCCCAGCATTTT. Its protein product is CASRTIQGPLNQPQHF.